The TCR beta chain described here comes from a study of shared clonotypes between healthy human individuals. All donors were Caucasian adults living in Nashville, Tennessee. V shed 4 bases and J 0 bases; nucleotides not matched to a gene: 4. Germline lookup yields CDR1 SGHTA and CDR2 FQGNSA. The CDR3 has 15 residues. The run depth of the assay was deep. Using immunoSEQ multiplex PCR, the repertoire was profiled, and TCRdb retains in-frame clones only, with some absent. The sample lists roughly 2.2 million clones, 85% to 95% occurring once. This receptor was obtained from a man aged 18-30 years in good health. Some clones in this sample may be carry-over from other donors' samples. The chain uses TRBV7-2 and TRBJ2-3; TRBD2 aligns across 7 bases. Material: naive CD4+ T cells from PBMCs. Documented subset: CD45RA+ positively selected. CDR3: CASSWGGGSTDTQYF. Written as DNA, the CDR3 is TGTGCCAGCAGCTGGGGGGGAGGGAGCACAGATACGCAGTATTTT.